The 30 T cell receptor beta chains given below trace back to one sample, sequenced in a study of T cell responses to AZD1222 COVID-19 vaccine. Sequencing was performed with immunoSEQ multiplex PCR; in TCRdb, only in-frame clones are kept and a portion is missing. This sample has 100,000 to 150,000 clones, with 85% to 90% found just once. The sample consisted of peripheral blood, taken on day 0 of AZD1222 vaccination. The source is an adult in good health.

V and J are TRBV14 and TRBJ1-2, with 9 positions matching TRBD1. This CDR3 is 15 amino acids long. The germline gives CDR1 SGHDN, CDR2 FVKESK. With V trimmed by 1 base and J by 7 bases, 7 bases remained unmatched. CDR3 protein: CASSQGVQGAGGYTF. CDR3 in DNA: TGTGCCAGCAGCCAAGGGGTACAGGGGGCTGGTGGCTACACCTTC. The variable domain in full, completed from reference TRBV14 and TRBJ1-2, reads EAGVTQFPSHSVIEKGQTVTLRCDPISGHDNLYWYRRVMGKEIKFLLHFVKESKQDESGMPNNRFLAERTGGTYSTLKVQPAELEDSGVYFCASSQGVQGAGGYTFGSGTRLTVV.

The gene calls are TRBV7-9 and TRBJ1-1; D might be TRBD1 (6 bases). Germline loops: CDR1 SEHNR, CDR2 FQNEAQ (reference sequence). The CDR3 has 14 amino acids. Trimming removed 2 bases from V and 5 bases from J, with 12 bases in between. The CDR3 reads CASSLTGGGTEAFF. DNA for the CDR3: TGTGCCAGCAGCTTAACCGGAGGGGGAACTGAAGCTTTCTTT.

This clone was recorded once. The chain links TRBV5-1 to TRBJ2-3, with D perhaps matching TRBD2 (5 bases). The germline CDR1 and CDR2 sequences are SGHRS and YFSETQ. The CDR3 covers 16 residues. The V end lost 2 bases, the J end lost 0 bases, and 13 bases lay between the germline ends. Here the CDR3 reads CASSFPARTSTDTQYF. CDR3 nucleotides: TGCGCCAGCAGCTTTCCGGCACGGACTAGCACAGATACGCAGTATTTT.

V and J are TRBV5-1 and TRBJ2-5; TRBD1 is a possible D gene (5 bases). In germline, CDR1 is SGHRS, CDR2 YFSETQ. The V gene lost 0 bases and the J gene lost 1 base, with 10 bases spanning the gap. The CDR3 runs 15 residues. The CDR3 loop is CASSLEGRAQETQYF. The CDR3 nucleotides read TGCGCCAGCAGCTTGGAGGGCAGGGCCCAAGAGACCCAGTACTTC.

This clone appeared a single time. J is TRBJ1-6 and V is TRBV21-1; TRBD1, the table's D call, was not compared with the DNA. TRBV21-1 counts as a pseudogene. The CDR3 runs to 16 residues. The CDR3 region is CASSNRGSSYNSPLHF. In nucleotides, the CDR3 is TGTGCCAGCAGCAACAGGGGGAGTTCCTATAATTCACCCCTCCACTTT.

This clone was detected once. This sequence joins TRBV28 and TRBJ2-1; TRBD2 might be the D (5 bases). CDR3 length: 20 amino acids. Germline V gene lookup returns CDR1 MDHEN and CDR2 SYDVKM. V was cut by 1 base and J by 1 base, with 23 bases left in between. CDR3 amino acids: CASSLFSLGERPNSYNEQFF. The CDR3 DNA follows: TGTGCCAGCAGTTTATTCAGTCTCGGGGAGCGACCTAATTCCTACAATGAGCAGTTCTTC.

The rearrangement links TRBV27 to TRBJ2-7, with D hard to call. The ends were cut back, 8 bases at V and 1 base at J, with 6 bases in the middle. Germline-derived CDR1 and CDR2 are MNHEY and SMNVEV (reference sequence). There are 11 residues in the CDR3. CDR3 sequence reads: CASGISYEQYF. For the CDR3, the DNA is TGTGCCAGCGGTATTTCCTACGAGCAGTACTTC.

The chain has TRBV11-2 and TRBJ2-4; D is possibly TRBD1 (6 bases). The CDR3 loop spans 16 amino acids. Trimming took 5 bases from V and 11 from J, leaving 25 bases between them. From germline, CDR1 is SGHAT and CDR2 FQNNGV. CDR3 residues: CASSPSPTGPSFFQYF. In DNA, the CDR3 is TGTGCCAGCAGCCCGAGCCCGACAGGCCCCAGCTTTTTTCAGTACTTC.

V is TRBV25-1 and J is TRBJ1-2; no firm D call. The CDR3 runs 12 residues. Between the trimmed V and J ends, which lost 6 bases and 6 bases, there was a span of 11 bases. The germline gives CDR1 MGHDK, CDR2 SYGVNS. CDR3 sequence (DNA): TGTGCCAGCAGCGGGGTAGCGGATGGCTACACCTTC. This sequence encodes CASSGVADGYTF.

This rearrangement joins TRBV30 to TRBJ2-3; 9 bases align to TRBD2. This CDR3 is built from 17 residues. Germline CDR1 reads GTSNPN; CDR2 reads SVGIG (reference sequence). Unmatched junction bases numbered 11, after V lost 4 bases and J lost 0 bases. CDR3 in DNA: TGTGCCTGGATGGGGGCGGGAGGGTTTACTAGCACAGATACGCAGTATTTT. Encoded protein: CAWMGAGGFTSTDTQYF.

The rearrangement links TRBV10-2 to TRBJ1-5; D gene uncertain. The length of the CDR3 is 11 residues. V was clipped by 6 bases and J by 9 bases, with 9 bases between them. Germline V gives CDR1 WSHSY, CDR2 SAAADI. The CDR3 region is CASRETGPQHF. CDR3 DNA sequence: TGCGCCAGCAGAGAGACTGGGCCCCAGCATTTT.

This rearrangement joins TRBV4-2 to TRBJ1-5; perhaps TRBD1 as D (5 bases). CDR1 LGHNA and CDR2 YNFKEQ come from the germline V gene. This CDR3 comprises 15 residues. V dropped 0 bases and J dropped 7 bases, with 13 bases sitting between them. The CDR3 spells CASSQDMAGLQPQHF. CDR3 bases: TGTGCCAGCAGCCAAGATATGGCGGGGCTCCAGCCCCAGCATTTT.

CDR3 region: CASSQTGGWSNQPQHF. CDR3 in DNA: TGTGCCAGCAGCCAAACAGGGGGATGGAGCAATCAGCCCCAGCATTTT. The chain employs TRBV27 and TRBJ1-5; 8 nucleotides match TRBD1. The CDR3 has 16 amino acids. The trim removed 6 bases at V and 1 base at J, leaving 8 bases unmatched. Germline V CDR1 and CDR2: MNHEY, SMNVEV (reference sequence).

This clone was detected once. The rearrangement links TRBV2 to TRBJ1-6, with D possibly matching TRBD1 (5 bases). CDR3 length: 14 residues. The V end lost 1 base, the J end lost 12 bases, and 13 bases lay between the germline ends. Germline V lookup: CDR1 SNHLY, CDR2 FYNNEI. This CDR3 reads CASSEEGVHVPLHF. The CDR3 DNA sequence: TGTGCCAGCAGTGAAGAAGGGGTTCATGTACCCCTCCACTTT.

The chain combines TRBV5-1 with TRBJ1-6; TRBD1 agrees at 10 bases. The CDR3 sequence is 14 residues long. Germline assignment: CDR1 SGHRS and CDR2 YFSETQ. Trimming cost V 3 bases and J 10 bases; bases outside gene matches: 4. Here the CDR3 DNA reads TGCGCCAGCAGCTCCGGGACAGGGGACTCACCCCTCCACTTT. Its protein product is CASSSGTGDSPLHF.

The V gene is TRBV2, the J gene TRBJ1-2; TRBD1 aligns across 11 bases. Trimming cost V 6 bases and J 1 base; bases outside gene matches: 4. CDR1 is SNHLY and CDR2 is FYNNEI in the germline V gene. This CDR3 contains 15 residues. The CDR3 spells CASSLGQGDNYGYTF. The DNA for the CDR3 is TGTGCCAGCAGCCTGGGACAGGGGGATAACTATGGCTACACCTTC.

This chain uses TRBV27 with TRBJ1-1; D not certain. The CDR3 contains 15 residues. V was cut by 6 bases and J by 0 bases, with 14 bases left in between. CDR1 MNHEY and CDR2 SMNVEV come from the germline V gene (reference sequence). CDR3 in amino acids: CASRILGQLNTEAFF. The DNA of the CDR3 is TGTGCCAGCAGGATCCTAGGGCAGCTGAACACTGAAGCTTTCTTT.

The V and J genes are TRBV6-5 and TRBJ1-4, with D hard to call. Trimming removed 8 bases from V and 5 bases from J, with 9 bases in between. This CDR3 comprises 12 residues. CDR1 and CDR2 from the germline V gene are MNHEY and SVGAGI. CDR3 in amino acids: CASGSDNEKLFF. In DNA form, the CDR3 reads TGTGCCAGCGGGAGTGACAATGAAAAACTGTTTTTT.

The CDR3 nucleotides are TGTGCCAGCAGCTTAGCCGGGACCCCGGCTACCACCGGGGAGCTGTTTTTT. Its translation: CASSLAGTPATTGELFF. The rearrangement uses TRBV7-2 and TRBJ2-2; D possibly matches TRBD1 or TRBD2 (5 bases each). The CDR3 covers 17 residues. Deletions cut 0 bases from V and 4 bases from J, with 15 bases between. Germline-derived CDR1 and CDR2 are SGHTA and FQGNSA.

The chain carries TRBV7-2 and TRBJ1-2; TRBD1 matches 7 bases. Germline CDR1 and CDR2: SGHTA and FQGNSA. Trimming removed 1 base from V and 2 bases from J; junction bases left unmatched: 4. The CDR3 is made up of 15 amino acids. The CDR3 bases are TGTGCCAGCAGCTTAGAGGGGGCGGGGAACTATGGCTACACCTTC. It encodes CASSLEGAGNYGYTF.

The chain links TRBV27 to TRBJ2-7; 7 bases are shared with TRBD2. The J segment lost 3 bases and the V segment lost 8 bases, leaving 7 bases of the junction unmatched. CDR3 length: 13 residues. Germline V lookup: CDR1 MNHEY, CDR2 SMNVEV (reference sequence). CDR3 coding DNA: TGTGCCAGCGTCGGGGGGAGAGGCTACGAGCAGTACTTC. Protein product: CASVGGRGYEQYF.

This clone was seen a few times. The chain's CDR3 is CASSRGASGGREQYF. In DNA, the CDR3 is TGTGCCAGCAGTCGTGGGGCTAGCGGAGGTAGGGAGCAGTACTTC. The rearrangement joins TRBV6-2 or TRBV6-3 to TRBJ2-7; 7 bases agree with TRBD2. The CDR3 contains 15 residues. After removal of 5 bases from V and 7 bases from J, the junction contained 14 bases not matched to a gene. Germline values: CDR1 MNHEY, CDR2 SVGEGT.

This chain connects TRBV7-2 to TRBJ1-5, with 9 bases matching TRBD1. V was clipped by 1 base and J by 7 bases; unmatched bases: 11. Germline values: CDR1 SGHTA, CDR2 FQGNSA. CDR3 length: 17 amino acids. The CDR3 spells CASSLESGGQGSQPQHF. The CDR3 nucleotides read TGTGCCAGCAGCTTAGAAAGCGGGGGACAGGGAAGCCAGCCCCAGCATTTT.

This rearrangement joins TRBV7-9 to TRBJ2-1; TRBD2 matches 12 bases. Trimming at V came to 1 base and at J to 10 bases, leaving 5 bases not matched to a gene. This CDR3 spans 15 amino acids. Looked up from germline, CDR1 is SEHNR and CDR2 is FQNEAQ (reference sequence). This chain's CDR3 is CASSLGLAGVGEQFF. Here the CDR3 DNA reads TGTGCCAGCAGCTTAGGACTAGCGGGAGTCGGGGAGCAGTTCTTC.

The chain employs TRBV7-9 and TRBJ2-7; 7 bases are shared with TRBD1. From germline, CDR1 is SEHNR and CDR2 FQNEAQ (reference sequence). The CDR3 has 13 amino acids. With 5 bases clipped from V and 3 bases from J, the junction kept 4 bases outside the gene matches. In DNA form, the CDR3 reads TGTGCCAGCAGCCCGGGACAGCGCTACGAGCAGTACTTC. This translates into CASSPGQRYEQYF.

The rearrangement links TRBV27 to TRBJ1-2, with D maybe TRBD1 (5 bases). This CDR3 contains 13 residues. With 4 bases removed from V and 4 bases from J, the gap between germline ends came to 10 bases. Germline V gene sequence: CDR1 MNHEY, CDR2 SMNVEV (reference sequence). The CDR3 region has the DNA TGTGCCAGCAGTTCGCTGGGGCCCTATGGCTACACCTTC. This translates into CASSSLGPYGYTF.

The rearrangement links TRBV18 to TRBJ1-5, with D perhaps TRBD1 (5 bases). With 3 bases removed from V and 2 bases from J, the gap between germline ends came to 14 bases. This CDR3 has 16 amino acids. CDR1 is KGHSH, CDR2 LQKENI, per germline. The CDR3 protein is CASSPVRDGGNQPQHF. The CDR3 region has the DNA TGTGCCAGCTCACCGGTCCGGGACGGGGGCAATCAGCCCCAGCATTTT.

The J gene is TRBJ1-4, the V gene TRBV28; the match to TRBD1 covers 9 bases. Losses at the gene ends were 6 bases for V and 7 bases for J; bases not matched to a gene: 6. CDR3 length: 14 residues. The germline V gene encodes CDR1 MDHEN and CDR2 SYDVKM. The CDR3 DNA reads TGTGCCAGCAGGGAGACAGGGGGGGGTGAAAAACTGTTTTTT. This translates into CASRETGGGEKLFF.

This clone showed up just once. The chain is built from TRBV15 and TRBJ2-1; no reliable D call. V gave up 5 bases and J gave up 3 bases, with 11 bases separating them. The length of the CDR3 is 14 residues. Germline CDR1 LNHNV, CDR2 YYDKDF (reference sequence). The CDR3 region is CATSPQRNYNEQFF. CDR3 DNA: TGTGCCACCAGCCCCCAGCGTAACTACAATGAGCAGTTCTTC.

The rearrangement uses TRBV25-1 and TRBJ2-3; TRBD2 might be the D (5 bases). Germline lookup yields CDR1 MGHDK and CDR2 SYGVNS. The length of the CDR3 is 14 residues. V lost 6 bases, J lost 0 bases, and 10 bases lay in between. The DNA of the CDR3 is TGTGCCAGCAGCGGAGGCAGAAGCACAGATACGCAGTATTTT. Protein sequence: CASSGGRSTDTQYF. Complete variable domain (other parts from reference TRBV25-1 and TRBJ2-3): EADIYQTPRYLVIGTGKKITLECSQTMGHDKMYWYQQDPGMELHLIHYSYGVNSTEKGDLSSESTVSRIRTEHFPLTLESARPSHTSQYLCASSGGRSTDTQYFGPGTRLTVL.